This note documents a single TCR beta chain sequence. Its antigen remains unidentified. Next came a second PCR, run for about 7 to 12 cycles, which used a sample-barcoded 5' primer along with a J-beta primer mix. TCRdb fed the 5' RACE reads into MiXCR, producing one record per CDR3 protein. Of approximately 800,000 distinct CDR3 sequences listed, roughly 34% are singletons. These data originate in a study of blood T cells in healthy people across ages. General observations from the study: Versus aged donors, long-lived donors had higher diversity and more naive CD4+ cells.

The germline V gene has CDR1 SGHRS and CDR2 YFSETQ. The CDR3 spans 18 residues. The J segment lost 1 base and the V segment lost 2 bases, leaving 14 bases of the junction unmatched. The rearrangement links TRBV5-1 to TRBJ1-1, with 7 bases lining up with TRBD1. This receptor was taken from a young man in good health. Sequencing was performed on blood. The CDR3 DNA reads as TGCGCCAGCAGCTTTTCGCCCGGGACAGAGAAAAAGAACACTGAAGCTTTCTTT. Protein sequence: CASSFSPGTEKKNTEAFF.